Below, one T cell receptor (beta chain) is given with its context. The sample is drawn from a study of shared clonotypes between healthy human individuals. The CDR3 extends over 16 amino acids. CDR1 SGHRS and CDR2 YFSETQ come from the germline V gene. J gave up 6 bases and V 4 bases, and 11 bases lay outside the gene matches. Each subset's genomic DNA was split evenly across several immunoSEQ plates. The method was immunoSEQ multiplex PCR; TCRdb's version includes in-frame clones alone and lacks a portion of them. Seen here are more than 2,000,000 clones, around 90% observed once, and the top ten hold about 0.13%.

V usage is TRBV5-1 and J usage is TRBJ2-2, with 8 bases lining up with TRBD2. The origin of this receptor is a man between 18 and 29 years old in good health. Sequencing was carried out using naive CD4+ T cells sorted from blood. Subset defined: CD45RA+ positively selected. CDR3: CASSPIPGGKAGELFF. In nucleotides, the CDR3 is TGCGCCAGCAGCCCCATTCCGGGGGGGAAGGCCGGGGAGCTGTTTTTT.